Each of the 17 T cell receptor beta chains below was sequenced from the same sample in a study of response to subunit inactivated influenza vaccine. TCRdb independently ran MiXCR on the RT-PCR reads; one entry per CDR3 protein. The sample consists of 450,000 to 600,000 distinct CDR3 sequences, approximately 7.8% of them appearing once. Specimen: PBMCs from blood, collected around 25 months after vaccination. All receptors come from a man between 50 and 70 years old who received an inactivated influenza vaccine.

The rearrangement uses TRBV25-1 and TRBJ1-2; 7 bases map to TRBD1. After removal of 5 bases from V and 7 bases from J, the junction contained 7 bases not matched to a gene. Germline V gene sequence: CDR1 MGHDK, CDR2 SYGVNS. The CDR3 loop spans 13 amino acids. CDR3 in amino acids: CASSPQGEAGYTF. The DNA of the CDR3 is TGTGCCAGCAGTCCCCAGGGGGAAGCTGGCTACACCTTC.

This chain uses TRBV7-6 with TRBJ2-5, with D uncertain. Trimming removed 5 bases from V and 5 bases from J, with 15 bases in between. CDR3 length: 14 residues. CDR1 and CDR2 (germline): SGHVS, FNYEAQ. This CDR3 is CASSPRAQEETQYF. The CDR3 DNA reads TGTGCCAGCAGCCCCCGCGCCCAGGAGGAGACCCAGTACTTC.

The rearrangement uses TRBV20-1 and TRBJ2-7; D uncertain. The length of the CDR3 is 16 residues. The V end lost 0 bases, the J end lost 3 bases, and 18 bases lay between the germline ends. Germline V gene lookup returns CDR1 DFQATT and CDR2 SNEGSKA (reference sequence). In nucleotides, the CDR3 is TGCAGTGCTAGAGATCGTCGCGGTCTAACCAACTACGAGCAGTACTTC. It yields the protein CSARDRRGLTNYEQYF.

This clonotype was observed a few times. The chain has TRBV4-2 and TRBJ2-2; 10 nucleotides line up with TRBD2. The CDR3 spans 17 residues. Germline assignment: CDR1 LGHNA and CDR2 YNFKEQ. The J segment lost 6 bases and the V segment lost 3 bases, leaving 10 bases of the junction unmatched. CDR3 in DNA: TGTGCCAGCAGCCAGGGGACTAGCGCGCTCATCGCCGGGGAGCTGTTTTTT. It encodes CASSQGTSALIAGELFF.

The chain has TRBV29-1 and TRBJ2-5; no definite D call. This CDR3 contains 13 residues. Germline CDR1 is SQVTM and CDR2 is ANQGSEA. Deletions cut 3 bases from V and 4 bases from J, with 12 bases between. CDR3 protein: CSVDVTGGETQYF. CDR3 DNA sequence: TGCAGCGTTGATGTGACGGGTGGAGAGACCCAGTACTTC.

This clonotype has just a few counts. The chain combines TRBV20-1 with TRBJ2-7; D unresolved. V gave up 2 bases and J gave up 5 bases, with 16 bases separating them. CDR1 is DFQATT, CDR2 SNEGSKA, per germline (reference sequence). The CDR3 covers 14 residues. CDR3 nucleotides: TGCAGTGCTAGACAGACGGTGACGGTCCACGAGCAGTACTTC. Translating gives CSARQTVTVHEQYF.

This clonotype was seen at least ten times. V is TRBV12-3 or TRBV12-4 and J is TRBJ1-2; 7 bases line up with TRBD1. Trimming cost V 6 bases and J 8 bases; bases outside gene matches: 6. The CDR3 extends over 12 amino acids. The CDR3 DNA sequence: TGTGCCAGCAGACGTGGGACAGCGGGCTACACCTTC. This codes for CASRRGTAGYTF.

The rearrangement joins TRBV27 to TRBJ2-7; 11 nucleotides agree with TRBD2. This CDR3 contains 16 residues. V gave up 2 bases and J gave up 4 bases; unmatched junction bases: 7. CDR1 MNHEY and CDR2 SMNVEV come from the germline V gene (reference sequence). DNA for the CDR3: TGTGCCAGCAGTTTAGCCACTAGCGGGGGCGCTTACGAGCAGTACTTC. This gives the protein CASSLATSGGAYEQYF.

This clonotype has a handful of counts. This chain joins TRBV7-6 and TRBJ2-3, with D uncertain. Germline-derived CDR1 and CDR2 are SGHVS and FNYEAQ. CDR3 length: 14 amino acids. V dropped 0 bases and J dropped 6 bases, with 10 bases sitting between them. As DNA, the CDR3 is TGTGCCAGCAGCTTAGCCATGACTGGGGATACGCAGTATTTT. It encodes CASSLAMTGDTQYF.

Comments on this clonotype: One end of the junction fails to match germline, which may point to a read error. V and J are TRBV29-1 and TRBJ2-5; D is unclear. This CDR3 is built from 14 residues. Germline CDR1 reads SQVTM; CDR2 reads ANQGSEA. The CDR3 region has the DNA TGCAGCTTTGACCCGTACCCGGTCAGAGAGACCCAGTACTTC. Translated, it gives CSFDPYPVRETQYF.

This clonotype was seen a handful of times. CDR3 nucleotides: TGTGCCAGCAGCCGCCCAGCCGGGACCCCGGAGTACTTC. This encodes CASSRPAGTPEYF. The chain employs TRBV2 and TRBJ2-5, with D perhaps assigned TRBD1 or TRBD2 (5 bases each). From germline, CDR1 is SNHLY and CDR2 FYNNEI. The CDR3 has 13 residues. Trimming cost V 6 bases and J 12 bases, with 20 bases left between them.

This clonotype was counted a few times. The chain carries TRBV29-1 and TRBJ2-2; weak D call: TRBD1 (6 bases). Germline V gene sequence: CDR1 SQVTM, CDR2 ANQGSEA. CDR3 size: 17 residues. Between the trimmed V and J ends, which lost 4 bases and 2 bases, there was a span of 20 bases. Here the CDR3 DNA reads TGCAGCGTTGTTTTGTGGCAGGGGACCTTCAACACCGGGGAGCTGTTTTTT. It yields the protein CSVVLWQGTFNTGELFF.

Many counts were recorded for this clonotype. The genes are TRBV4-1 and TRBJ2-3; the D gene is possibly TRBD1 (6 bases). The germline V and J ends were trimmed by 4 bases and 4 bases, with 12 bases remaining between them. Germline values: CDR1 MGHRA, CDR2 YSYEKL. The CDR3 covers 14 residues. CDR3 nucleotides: TGCGCCAGCAGCCGGGACACAGGGTCAGATACGCAGTATTTT. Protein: CASSRDTGSDTQYF.

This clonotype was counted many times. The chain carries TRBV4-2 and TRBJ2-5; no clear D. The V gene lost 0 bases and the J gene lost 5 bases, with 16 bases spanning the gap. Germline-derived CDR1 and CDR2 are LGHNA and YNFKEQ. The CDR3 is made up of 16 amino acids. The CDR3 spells CASSQDVAAKGETQYF. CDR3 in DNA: TGTGCCAGCAGCCAAGATGTGGCGGCTAAAGGGGAGACCCAGTACTTC.

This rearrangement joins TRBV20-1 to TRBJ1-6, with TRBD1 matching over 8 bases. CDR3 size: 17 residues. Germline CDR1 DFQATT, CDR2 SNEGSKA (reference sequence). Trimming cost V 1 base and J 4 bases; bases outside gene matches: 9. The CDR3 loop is CSARATGVSAYNSPLHF. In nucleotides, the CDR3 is TGCAGTGCTAGAGCGACAGGGGTGAGCGCATATAATTCACCCCTCCACTTT.

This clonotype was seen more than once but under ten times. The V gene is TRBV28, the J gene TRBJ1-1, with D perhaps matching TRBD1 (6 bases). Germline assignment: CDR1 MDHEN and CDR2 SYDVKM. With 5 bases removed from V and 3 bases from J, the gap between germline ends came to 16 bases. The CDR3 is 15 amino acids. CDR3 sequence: CASSPLGRGHTEAFF. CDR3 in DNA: TGTGCCAGCAGTCCGCTGGGCAGGGGTCACACTGAAGCTTTCTTT. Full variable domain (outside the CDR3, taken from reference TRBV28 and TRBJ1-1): DVKVTQSSRYLVKRTGEKVFLECVQDMDHENMFWYRQDPGLGLRLIYFSYDVKMKEKGDIPEGYSVSREKKERFSLILESASTNQTSMYLCASSPLGRGHTEAFFGQGTRLTVV.

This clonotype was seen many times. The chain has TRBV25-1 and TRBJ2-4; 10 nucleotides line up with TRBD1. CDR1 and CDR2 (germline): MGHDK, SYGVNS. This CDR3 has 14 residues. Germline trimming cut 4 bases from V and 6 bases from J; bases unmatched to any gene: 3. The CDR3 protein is CASSARTGGNIQYF. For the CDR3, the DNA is TGTGCCAGCAGTGCAAGGACAGGGGGAAACATTCAGTACTTC. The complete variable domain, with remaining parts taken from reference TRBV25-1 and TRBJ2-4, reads EADIYQTPRYLVIGTGKKITLECSQTMGHDKMYWYQQDPGMELHLIHYSYGVNSTEKGDLSSESTVSRIRTEHFPLTLESARPSHTSQYLCASSARTGGNIQYFGAGTRLSVL.